This T cell receptor beta chain was recorded in a study of identical twins. All donors were healthy, and all were Caucasian. This clonotype was seen many times. Its antigen remains unknown. Unmatched junction bases numbered 9, after V lost 1 base and J lost 2 bases. The CDR3 sequence is 18 residues long. In germline, CDR1 is SGHVS, CDR2 FQNEAQ. TCRdb processed the 5' RACE reads anew with MiXCR; each CDR3 protein has one entry. This sample has about 660,000 distinct CDR3 sequences; 8.6% occur once, and the top ten carry approximately 0.89%. Study findings and constraints: Conclusions leaned on cross-sectional statistical analysis and did not track the same donors over time. Beta clonotypes that were abundant in cord blood contained fewer insertions, a pattern absent from memory repertoires.

This sample also belongs to another study, concerning yellow fever vaccine responses in identical twins.

V gene TRBV7-8 combines with J gene TRBJ1-3, with 9 positions matching TRBD1. The receptor's source is a woman under 30 in good health. Sequenced sample: PBMCs. CDR3 loop: CASSLEVGTGNAGNTIYF. CDR3 nucleotide sequence: TGTGCCAGCAGCTTAGAGGTCGGGACAGGGAATGCTGGAAACACCATATATTTT.